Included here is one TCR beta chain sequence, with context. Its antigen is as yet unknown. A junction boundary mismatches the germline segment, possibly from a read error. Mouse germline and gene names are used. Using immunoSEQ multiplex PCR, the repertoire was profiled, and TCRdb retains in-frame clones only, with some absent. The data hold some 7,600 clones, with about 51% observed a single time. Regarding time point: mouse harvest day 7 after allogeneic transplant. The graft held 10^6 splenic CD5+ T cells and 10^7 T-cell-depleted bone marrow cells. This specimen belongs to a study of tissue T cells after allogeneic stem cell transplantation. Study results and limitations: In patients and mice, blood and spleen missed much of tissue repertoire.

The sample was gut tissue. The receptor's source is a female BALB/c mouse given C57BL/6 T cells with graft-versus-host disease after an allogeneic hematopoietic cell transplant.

The CDR3 loop is CASSLDWVQGTQYF. CDR3 DNA, as far as it was read: TGTGCCAGCAGCTTAGACTGGGTCCAAGGCACCCAGTAC. The chain recombines TRBV3 with TRBJ2-5, with D perhaps matching TRBD2 (6 bases). Sequencing ends 1 residue short of the CDR3 end; the germline J gene provides the rest. Germline values: CDR1 SNHLY, CDR2 FYNGKV (reference sequence). CDR3 length: 14 residues.